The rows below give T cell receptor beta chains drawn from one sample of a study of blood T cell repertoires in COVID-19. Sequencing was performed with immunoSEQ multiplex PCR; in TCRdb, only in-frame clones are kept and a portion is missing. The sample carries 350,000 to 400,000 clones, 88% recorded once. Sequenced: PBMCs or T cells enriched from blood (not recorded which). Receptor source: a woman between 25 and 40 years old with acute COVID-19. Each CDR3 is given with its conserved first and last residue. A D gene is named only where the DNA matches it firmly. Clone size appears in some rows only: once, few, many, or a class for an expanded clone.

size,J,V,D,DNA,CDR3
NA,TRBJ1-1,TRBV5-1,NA,TGCGCCAGCAGCTTCCAGGGGCAGGGGAACACTGAAGCTTTCTTT,CASSFQGQGNTEAFF
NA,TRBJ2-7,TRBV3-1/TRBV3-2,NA,TGTGCCAGCAGCCAAAAGTCAGGTCGGGGGGAGCAGTACTTC,CASSQKSGRGEQYF
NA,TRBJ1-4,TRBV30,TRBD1,TGTGCCTGGAGCGCGGGGACAGGGGCAGGGGAAAAACTGTTTTTT,CAWSAGTGAGEKLFF
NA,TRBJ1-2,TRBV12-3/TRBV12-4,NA,TGTGCCAGCAGTTTAGGGGGCTCCTATGGCTACACCTTC,CASSLGGSYGYTF
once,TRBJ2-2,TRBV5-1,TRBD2,TGCGCCAGCAGCTTACTAGCGGGGCATGGCGGGGAGCTGTTTTTT,CASSLLAGHGGELFF
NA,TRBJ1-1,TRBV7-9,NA,TGTGCCAGCAGCTTTGGTGCGGGGGGACCCAAATATGAAGCTTTCTTT,CASSFGAGGPKYEAFF
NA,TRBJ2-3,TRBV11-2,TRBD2,TGTGCCAGCAGCTTAGGGCCGGGACTAGCGGGGGGCGGGGATACGCAGTATTTT,CASSLGPGLAGGGDTQYF
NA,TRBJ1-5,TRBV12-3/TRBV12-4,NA,TGTGCCAGCAGTCTAAATCAGCCCCAGCATTTT,CASSLNQPQHF
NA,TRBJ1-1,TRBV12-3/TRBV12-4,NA,TGTGCCAGCAGTTTGGTCAGGGACACTGAAGCTTTCTTT,CASSLVRDTEAFF
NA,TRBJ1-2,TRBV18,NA,TGTGCCAGCTCACTACCAAGGGGGAACGGCTACACCTTC,CASSLPRGNGYTF
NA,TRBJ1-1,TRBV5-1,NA,TGCGCCAGCAGCGCAACAGGACGGACTGAAGCTTTCTTT,CASSATGRTEAFF
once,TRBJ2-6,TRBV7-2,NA,TGTGCCAGCAGCTTAGCCGGTAGCTCTGGGGCCAACGTCCTGACTTTC,CASSLAGSSGANVLTF
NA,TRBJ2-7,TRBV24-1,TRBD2,TGTGCCACCAGTGCTGGGACTACCTCCTACGAGCAGTACTTC,CATSAGTTSYEQYF
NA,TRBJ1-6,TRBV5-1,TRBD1,TGCGCCAGCAGCTTGGGACAGGGTGGTTCACCCCTCCACTTT,CASSLGQGGSPLHF
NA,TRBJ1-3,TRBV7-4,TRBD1,TGTGCCAGCAGGTCCCCGGGCAGGGGGGTCGAGGCTAACTCTGGAAACACCATATATTTT,CASRSPGRGVEANSGNTIYF
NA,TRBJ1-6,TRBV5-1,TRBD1,TGCGCCAGCAGCTCTGGACAGGGGGCGAATAATTCACCCCTCCACTTT,CASSSGQGANNSPLHF
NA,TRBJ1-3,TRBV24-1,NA,TGTGCCACCAGTGCTTCTGGAAACACCATATATTTT,CATSASGNTIYF
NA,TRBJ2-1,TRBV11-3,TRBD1,TGTGCCAGCAGCACGCTCCCTGGGGACAGGGCCAGCTCCTACAATGAGCAGTTCTTC,CASSTLPGDRASSYNEQFF
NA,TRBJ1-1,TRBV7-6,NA,TGTGCCAGCAGCCTCAACAGAGAAGCTTTCTTT,CASSLNREAFF
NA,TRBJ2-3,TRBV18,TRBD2,TGTGCCAGCTCACACGGGACTAGCGGGAGCACAGATACGCAGTATTTT,CASSHGTSGSTDTQYF
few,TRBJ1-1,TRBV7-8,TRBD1,TGTGCCAGCAGCGCGGACAGGTCCCAATGGAACACTGAAGCTTTCTTT,CASSADRSQWNTEAFF
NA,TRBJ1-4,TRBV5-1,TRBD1,TGCGCCAGCAGCTTGTCGGGACAGGGGGTTGCAGGTGAAAAACTGTTTTTT,CASSLSGQGVAGEKLFF
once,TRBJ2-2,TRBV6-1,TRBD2,TGTGCCAGCAGTGAAGCAAAGGGACTAGCGGGGGGACTGTTTTTT,CASSEAKGLAGGLFF
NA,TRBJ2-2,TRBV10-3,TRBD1,TGTGCCATCAGCGAAACCGGACAGGGCCGGAGGAACACCGGGGAGCTGTTTTTT,CAISETGQGRRNTGELFF
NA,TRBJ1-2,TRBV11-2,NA,TGTGCCAGCACCACCGGGGACTACTATGGCTACACCTTC,CASTTGDYYGYTF
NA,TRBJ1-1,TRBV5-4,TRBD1,TGTGCCAGCAGCTCGGGACAGGGGGGTCGCGGTGAAGCTTTCTTT,CASSSGQGGRGEAFF
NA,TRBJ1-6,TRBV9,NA,TGTGCCAGCAGCGTAGCAGGGCAGGGTACTACAGCCCTCCACTTT,CASSVAGQGTTALHF
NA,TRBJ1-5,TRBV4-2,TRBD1,TGTGCCAGCAGCCAAGAACAGGGGGGGAGGCAGCCCCAGCATTTT,CASSQEQGGRQPQHF
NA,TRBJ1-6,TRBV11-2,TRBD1,TGTGCCAGCAGCTTGTCAGGGGGCAGGTCACCCCTCCACTTT,CASSLSGGRSPLHF
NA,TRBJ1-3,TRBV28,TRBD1,TGTGCCTCCGAGGACAGGGAGGCTGGAAACACCATATATTTT,CASEDREAGNTIYF
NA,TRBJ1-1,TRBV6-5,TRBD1,TGTGCCAGCACCCTTAGGACAGGGGGCGGCACTGAAGCTTTCTTT,CASTLRTGGGTEAFF
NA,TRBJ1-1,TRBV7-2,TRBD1,TGTGCCAGCAGTTACCCCCAGACAGGGGTGGATGAAGCTTTCTTT,CASSYPQTGVDEAFF
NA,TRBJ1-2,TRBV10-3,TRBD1,TGTGCCATCAGGCCGGGACAGGAAAACTATGGCTACACCTTC,CAIRPGQENYGYTF